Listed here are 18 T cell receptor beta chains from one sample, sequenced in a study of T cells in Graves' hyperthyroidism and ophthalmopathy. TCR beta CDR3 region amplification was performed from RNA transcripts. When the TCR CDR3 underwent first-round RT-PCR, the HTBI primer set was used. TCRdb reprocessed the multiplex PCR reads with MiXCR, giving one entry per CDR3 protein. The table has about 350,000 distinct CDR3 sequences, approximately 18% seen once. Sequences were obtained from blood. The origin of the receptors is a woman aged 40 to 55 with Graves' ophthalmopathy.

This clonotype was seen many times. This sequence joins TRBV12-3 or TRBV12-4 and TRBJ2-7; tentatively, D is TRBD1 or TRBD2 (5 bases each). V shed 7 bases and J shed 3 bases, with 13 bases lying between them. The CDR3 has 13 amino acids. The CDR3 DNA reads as TGTGCCAGCACCTTACAGGCGGGCTACGAGCAGTACTTC. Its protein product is CASTLQAGYEQYF.

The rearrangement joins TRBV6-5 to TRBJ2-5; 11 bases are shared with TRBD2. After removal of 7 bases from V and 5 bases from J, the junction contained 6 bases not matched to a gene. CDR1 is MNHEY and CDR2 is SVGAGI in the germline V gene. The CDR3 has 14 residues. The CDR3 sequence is CASNLAGGDETQYF. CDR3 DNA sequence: TGTGCCAGCAATTTAGCGGGAGGGGATGAGACCCAGTACTTC.

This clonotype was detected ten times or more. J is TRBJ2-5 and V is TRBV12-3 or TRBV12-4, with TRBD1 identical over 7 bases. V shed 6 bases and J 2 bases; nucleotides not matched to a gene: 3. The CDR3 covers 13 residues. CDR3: CASRKDRQETQYF. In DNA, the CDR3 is TGTGCCAGCAGGAAGGACAGGCAAGAGACCCAGTACTTC.

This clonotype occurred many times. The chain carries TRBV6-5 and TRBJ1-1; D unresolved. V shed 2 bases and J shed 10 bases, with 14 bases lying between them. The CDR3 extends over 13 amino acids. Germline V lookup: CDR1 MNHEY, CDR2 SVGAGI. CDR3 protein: CASSYKDSSGAFF. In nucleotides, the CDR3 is TGTGCCAGCAGTTACAAGGACTCTAGTGGAGCTTTCTTT.

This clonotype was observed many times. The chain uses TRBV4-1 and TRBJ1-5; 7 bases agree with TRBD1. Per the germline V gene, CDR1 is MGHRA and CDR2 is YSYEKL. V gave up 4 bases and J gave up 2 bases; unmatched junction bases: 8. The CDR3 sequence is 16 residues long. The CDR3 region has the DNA TGCGCCAGCAGCCCGGGAGACAGGGTCGGCAATCAGCCCCAGCATTTT. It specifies CASSPGDRVGNQPQHF.

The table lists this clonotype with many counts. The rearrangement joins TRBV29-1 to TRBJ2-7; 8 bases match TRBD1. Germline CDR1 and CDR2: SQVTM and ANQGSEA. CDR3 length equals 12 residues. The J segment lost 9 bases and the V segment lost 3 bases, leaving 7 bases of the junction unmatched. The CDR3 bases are TGCAGCGTTGAGAGGCAGGGGGCAGGGCAGTACTTC. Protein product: CSVERQGAGQYF.

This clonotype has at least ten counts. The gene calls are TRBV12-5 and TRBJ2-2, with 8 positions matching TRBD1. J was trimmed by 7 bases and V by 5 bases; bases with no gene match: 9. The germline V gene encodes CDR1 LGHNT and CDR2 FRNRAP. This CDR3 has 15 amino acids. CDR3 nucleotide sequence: TGTGCTAGTGGTCTCCGACAGGGGAGGAGCGGGGAGCTGTTTTTT. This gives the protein CASGLRQGRSGELFF.

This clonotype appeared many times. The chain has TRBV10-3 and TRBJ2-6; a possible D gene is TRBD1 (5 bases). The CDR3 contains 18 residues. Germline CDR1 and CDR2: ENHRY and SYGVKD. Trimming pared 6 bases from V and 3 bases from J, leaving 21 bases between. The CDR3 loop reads CAIRRQLQGDFGANVLTF. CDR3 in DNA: TGTGCCATCAGGCGACAGCTCCAAGGGGATTTTGGGGCCAACGTCCTGACTTTC.

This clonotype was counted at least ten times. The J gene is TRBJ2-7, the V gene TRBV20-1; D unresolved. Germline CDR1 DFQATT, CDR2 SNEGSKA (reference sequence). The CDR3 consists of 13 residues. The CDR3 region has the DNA TGCAGCGGATGGCCCCATAGCTCCTACGAGCAGTACTTC. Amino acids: CSGWPHSSYEQYF.

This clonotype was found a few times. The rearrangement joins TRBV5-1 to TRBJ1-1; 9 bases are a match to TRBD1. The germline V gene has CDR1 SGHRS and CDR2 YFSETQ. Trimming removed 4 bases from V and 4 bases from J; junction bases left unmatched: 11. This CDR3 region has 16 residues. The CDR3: CASSRHRQGGGTEAFF. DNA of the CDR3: TGCGCCAGCAGCCGGCATCGACAGGGGGGAGGCACTGAAGCTTTCTTT.

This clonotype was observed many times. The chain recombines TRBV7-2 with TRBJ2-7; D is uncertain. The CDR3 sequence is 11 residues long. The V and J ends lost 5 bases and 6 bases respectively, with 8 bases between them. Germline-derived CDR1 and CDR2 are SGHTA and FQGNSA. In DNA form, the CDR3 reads TGTGCCAGCAGCGTAGTGGTCGAGCAGTACTTC. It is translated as CASSVVVEQYF.

Here the CDR3 DNA reads TGTGCCAGCAGTCCCGCCCCGCAGGGGGTTGTCGGGCAGTACTTC. Protein product: CASSPAPQGVVGQYF. The chain links TRBV27 to TRBJ2-7; TRBD1 matches at 7 bases. The CDR3 is 15 amino acids. V shed 5 bases, J shed 9 bases, and the junction held 16 bases outside the gene matches. Germline-derived CDR1 and CDR2 are MNHEY and SMNVEV (reference sequence).

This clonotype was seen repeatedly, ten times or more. The CDR3 DNA reads as TGTGCCAGCAGTTTGAAGGCAGCCTATCAGCCCCAGCATTTT. This translates into CASSLKAAYQPQHF. V gene TRBV27 combines with J gene TRBJ1-5; D gene unclear. Germline loops: CDR1 MNHEY, CDR2 SMNVEV (reference sequence). V lost 3 bases to trimming and J lost 5 bases, with 11 bases between them. This CDR3 region has 14 residues.

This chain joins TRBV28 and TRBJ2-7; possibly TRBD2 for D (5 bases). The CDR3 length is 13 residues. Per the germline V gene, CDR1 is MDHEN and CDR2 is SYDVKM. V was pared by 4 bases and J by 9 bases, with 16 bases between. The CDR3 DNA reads TGTGCCAGCAGTTCCTCCCTGGCGGGCGGGCAGTACTTC. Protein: CASSSSLAGGQYF.

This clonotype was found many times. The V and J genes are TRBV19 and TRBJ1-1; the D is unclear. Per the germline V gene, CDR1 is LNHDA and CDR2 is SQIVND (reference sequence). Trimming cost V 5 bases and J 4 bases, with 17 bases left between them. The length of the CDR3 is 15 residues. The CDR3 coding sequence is TGTGCCAGTAGTTTCCTTGGCCCAGTAGGCACTGAAGCTTTCTTT. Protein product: CASSFLGPVGTEAFF.

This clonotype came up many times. The CDR3 protein is CASSTPPGGRKGGELFF. The CDR3 nucleotides read TGTGCCAGTAGTACCCCTCCTGGCGGGAGAAAGGGCGGGGAGCTGTTTTTT. The chain recombines TRBV19 with TRBJ2-2, with TRBD2 matching over 7 bases. V shed 4 bases, J shed 7 bases, and the junction held 15 bases outside the gene matches. Germline CDR1 is LNHDA and CDR2 is SQIVND (reference sequence). The CDR3 has 17 residues.

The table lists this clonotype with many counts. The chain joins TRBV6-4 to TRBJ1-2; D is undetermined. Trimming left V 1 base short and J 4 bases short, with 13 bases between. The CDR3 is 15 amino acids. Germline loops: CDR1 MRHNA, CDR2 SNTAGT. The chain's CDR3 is CASSDLIRPIYGYTF. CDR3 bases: TGTGCCAGCAGTGACTTGATTCGACCGATCTATGGCTACACCTTC.

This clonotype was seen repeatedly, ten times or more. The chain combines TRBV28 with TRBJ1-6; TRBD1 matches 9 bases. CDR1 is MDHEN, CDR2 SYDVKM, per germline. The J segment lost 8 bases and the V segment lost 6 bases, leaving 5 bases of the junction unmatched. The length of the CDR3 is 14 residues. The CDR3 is CASSRGTGYSPLHF. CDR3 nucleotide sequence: TGTGCCAGCAGCAGAGGGACAGGGTATTCACCCCTCCACTTT.